These 22 T cell receptor beta chains were all obtained from the same sample, sequenced in a study of cytomegalovirus exposure and HLA in healthy donors (TCRdb year 2017). The method was the immunoSEQ multiplex PCR assay. The multiplex PCR relied on a mix of 60 forward primers for TCR Vbeta segments and 13 reverse primers for TCR Jbeta segments. TCRdb mirrors the immuneACCESS table, restricted to in-frame sequences. Some clones are absent from its copies; in checked studies, under half trace to an unresolved V gene, and the reason for the others is unknown. This sample comprises some 200,000 clones, approximately 80% of them detected only once. The ten biggest clones cover around 15% of the sample. Sequencing input: PBMCs. These receptors all come from a man in his forties in good health and CMV-seronegative.

The chain has TRBV7-3 and TRBJ2-2; 9 bases are shared with TRBD1. The CDR3 has 18 amino acids. Germline trimming cut 0 bases from V and 4 bases from J; bases unmatched to any gene: 9. CDR1 is SGHTA, CDR2 FQGTGA, per germline. This chain's CDR3 is CASSLTSTNRGLTGELFF. DNA for the CDR3: TGTGCCAGCAGCTTAACATCGACTAACAGGGGGCTCACCGGGGAGCTGTTTTTT.

This clone was recorded a few times. The chain links TRBV5-6 to TRBJ1-6; 8 bases match TRBD1. The V segment lost 0 bases and the J segment 7 bases; nucleotides outside the gene matches: 0. Per germline, CDR1 SGHDT and CDR2 YYEEEE. The CDR3 has 14 residues. The CDR3: CASSLGQGNSPLHF. DNA for the CDR3: TGTGCCAGCAGCTTGGGACAGGGGAATTCACCCCTCCACTTT.

CDR3 residues: CASSVGAFATGELFF. For the CDR3, the DNA is TGTGCCAGCAGCGTGGGGGCTTTTGCCACCGGGGAGCTGTTTTTT. The chain couples TRBV9 to TRBJ2-2, with a possible D match to TRBD1 (6 bases). The V gene's germline CDR1 is SGDLS and CDR2 YYNGEE. Trimming took off 2 bases at V and 4 bases at J, with 12 bases between the two ends. This CDR3 comprises 15 residues.

The genes are TRBV7-2 and TRBJ2-5, with 9 bases identical to TRBD1. From germline, CDR1 is SGHTA and CDR2 FQGNSA. The CDR3 sequence is 16 residues long. J lost 3 bases, V lost 7 bases, and 12 bases had no gene match. CDR3: CASTTTGTGREETQYF. CDR3 sequence (DNA): TGTGCCAGCACCACGACCGGGACAGGGAGGGAAGAGACCCAGTACTTC.

The genes are TRBV5-1 and TRBJ1-1; TRBD1 agrees at 8 bases. The ends lost 4 bases at V and 3 bases at J; junction bases unmatched: 5. Germline V CDR1 and CDR2: SGHRS, YFSETQ. CDR3 length equals 14 residues. DNA for the CDR3: TGCGCCAGCAGCATAACGACAGGGGACACTGAAGCTTTCTTT. Its protein is CASSITTGDTEAFF.

V gene TRBV5-8 combines with J gene TRBJ1-2, with D possibly TRBD1 on 6 matching bases. CDR1 is SGHTS and CDR2 is YDEGEE in the germline V gene. Between the trimmed V and J ends, which lost 0 bases and 5 bases, there was a span of 14 bases. The CDR3 is 15 residues long. CDR3 coding DNA: TGTGCCAGCAGCTTGGGTCTAGGGGGTGTTTATGGCTACACCTTC. Translating gives CASSLGLGGVYGYTF.

Only one count was recorded for this clone. The chain links TRBV5-6 to TRBJ1-1; TRBD1 might be the D (6 bases). V was pared by 4 bases and J by 2 bases, with 12 bases between. Looked up from germline, CDR1 is SGHDT and CDR2 is YYEEEE. CDR3 length: 14 amino acids. The CDR3 is CASSPEDSNTEAFF. The DNA for the CDR3 is TGTGCCAGCAGCCCCGAGGACAGTAACACTGAAGCTTTCTTT. Full variable domain (outside the CDR3, taken from reference TRBV5-6 and TRBJ1-1): DAGVTQSPTHLIKTRGQQVTLRCSPKSGHDTVSWYQQALGQGPQFIFQYYEEEERQRGNFPDRFSGHQFPNYSSELNVNALLLGDSALYLCASSPEDSNTEAFFGQGTRLTVV.

The chain is built from TRBV5-1 and TRBJ2-3; D not certain. V lost 1 base, J lost 3 bases, and 9 bases lay in between. This CDR3 is 14 amino acids long. CDR1 and CDR2 (germline): SGHRS, YFSETQ. CDR3 sequence reads: CASSLWAATDTQYF. The DNA for the CDR3 is TGCGCCAGCAGCTTGTGGGCCGCAACAGATACGCAGTATTTT.

V gene TRBV19 combines with J gene TRBJ1-2; 11 bases map to TRBD1. This CDR3 spans 14 amino acids. CDR1 and CDR2 (germline): LNHDA, SQIVND (reference sequence). The V and J ends lost 11 bases and 4 bases, in that order; junction bases with no gene match: 9. The CDR3 coding sequence is TGTGCCTCAAACCCCGGACAGGGGGCCTATGGCTACACCTTC. Protein: CASNPGQGAYGYTF.

The chain joins TRBV28 to TRBJ2-7, with D perhaps TRBD2 (6 bases). Germline CDR1 and CDR2: MDHEN and SYDVKM. The ends were cut back, 2 bases at V and 4 bases at J, with 12 bases in the middle. This CDR3 is built from 14 residues. The CDR3 is CASSLRGLSYEQYF. The CDR3 DNA reads as TGTGCCAGCAGTTTACGGGGGTTGAGTTACGAGCAGTACTTC. Full variable domain (missing parts from reference TRBV28 and TRBJ2-7): DVKVTQSSRYLVKRTGEKVFLECVQDMDHENMFWYRQDPGLGLRLIYFSYDVKMKEKGDIPEGYSVSREKKERFSLILESASTNQTSMYLCASSLRGLSYEQYFGPGTRLTVT.

V usage is TRBV10-3 and J usage is TRBJ2-7; 9 nucleotides align to TRBD2. The V gene end was trimmed by 0 bases and the J gene end by 3 bases; junction bases not matched to a gene: 3. Germline values: CDR1 ENHRY, CDR2 SYGVKD. The CDR3 is 15 residues long. CDR3 sequence (DNA): TGTGCCATCAGTGAGTCAGCGGGGGGCCTCTACGAGCAGTACTTC. Amino acid sequence: CAISESAGGLYEQYF.

A few counts support this clone. CDR3 nucleotides: TGTGCCAGCAGCGTAGGACACCCAATGAGAGATACGCAGTATTTT. As protein: CASSVGHPMRDTQYF. The chain joins TRBV9 to TRBJ2-3; no firm D call. Per the germline V gene, CDR1 is SGDLS and CDR2 is YYNGEE. V lost 0 bases and J lost 5, with 13 bases in between. The CDR3 runs to 15 residues.

The table lists this clone with a few counts. The chain couples TRBV4-2 to TRBJ1-1; possible D gene TRBD1, 6 bases. Germline loops: CDR1 LGHNA, CDR2 YNFKEQ. The CDR3 has 11 residues. Trimming took off 0 bases at V and 10 bases at J, with 6 bases between the two ends. DNA for the CDR3: TGTGCCAGCAGCCAAGAAGGGGGAGCTTTCTTT. Translation gives CASSQEGGAFF.

This clone appeared once. This chain uses TRBV7-3 with TRBJ2-1, with TRBD2 matching over 10 bases. V lost 1 base, J lost 7 bases, and 16 bases stayed unmatched. Germline V gives CDR1 SGHTA, CDR2 FQGTGA. The CDR3 is 19 residues long. Written as DNA, the CDR3 is TGTGCCAGCAGCTTAATGTCGCTTCCTAGCGGGAGCCCCTTGAATGAGCAGTTCTTC. As protein: CASSLMSLPSGSPLNEQFF.

This clone was found once. CDR3 in amino acids: CASSRQVYGANVLTF. CDR3 nucleotides: TGTGCCAGCAGCCGACAGGTTTATGGGGCCAACGTCCTGACTTTC. The chain links TRBV6-5 to TRBJ2-6, with a weak D call TRBD1 (6 bases). Germline V gene data show CDR1 as MNHEY and CDR2 as SVGAGI. The CDR3 consists of 15 residues. Between the trimmed V and J ends, which lost 6 bases and 3 bases, there was a span of 12 bases.

The chain joins TRBV18 to TRBJ1-5, with D tentatively TRBD1 (5 bases). This CDR3 is 16 amino acids long. Germline lookup yields CDR1 KGHSH and CDR2 LQKENI. V was clipped by 2 bases and J by 0 bases, with 11 bases between them. The CDR3 coding sequence is TGTGCCAGCTCACCAGACAGTGTTTATAGCAATCAGCCCCAGCATTTT. Protein product: CASSPDSVYSNQPQHF.

This chain uses TRBV7-3 with TRBJ2-3; TRBD2 aligns across 8 bases. CDR1 is SGHTA and CDR2 is FQGTGA in the germline V gene. The CDR3 is 16 amino acids. Trimming removed 1 base from V and 2 bases from J; junction bases left unmatched: 5. The CDR3 DNA reads as TGTGCCAGCAGCTTAATAGCGGGGTCCTACACAGATACGCAGTATTTT. It encodes CASSLIAGSYTDTQYF.

This clone appeared once. V usage is TRBV9 and J usage is TRBJ2-5; a weak D match, TRBD2 (5 bases). CDR3 size: 16 residues. Trimming took off 0 bases at V and 1 base at J, with 13 bases between the two ends. The germline V gene encodes CDR1 SGDLS and CDR2 YYNGEE. This chain's CDR3 is CASSVEGSSLQETQYF. The CDR3 region has the DNA TGTGCCAGCAGCGTAGAAGGGAGCTCCCTCCAAGAGACCCAGTACTTC.

The V call is TRBV5-4, the J call TRBJ2-5; a possible D gene is TRBD2 (7 bases). The CDR3 runs to 14 residues. Trimming shortened V by 3 bases and J by 5 bases, and 14 bases separated the two germline ends. The germline gives CDR1 SGHNT, CDR2 YYREEE (reference sequence). The CDR3 coding sequence is TGTGCCAGCAGCTCGGGGGGCGGGGCGGAGACCCAGTACTTC. Its translation is CASSSGGGAETQYF. Drawing the rest from reference TRBV5-4 and TRBJ2-5, the complete variable domain is ETGVTQSPTHLIKTRGQQVTLRCSSQSGHNTVSWYQQALGQGPQFIFQYYREEENGRGNFPPRFSGLQFPNYSSELNVNALELDDSALYLCASSSGGGAETQYFGPGTRLLVL.

The rearrangement uses TRBV2 and TRBJ2-3; the D gene is possibly TRBD1 (6 bases). V was shortened by 7 bases and J by 2 bases, with 19 bases between the two germline ends. This CDR3 contains 16 residues. CDR1 and CDR2 (germline): SNHLY, FYNNEI. CDR3: CASIQGLFYDTDTQYF. The CDR3 DNA reads TGTGCCAGCATCCAGGGGCTATTTTACGACACAGATACGCAGTATTTT. The variable domain in full, completed from reference TRBV2 and TRBJ2-3, reads EPEVTQTPSHQVTQMGQEVILRCVPISNHLYFYWYRQILGQKVEFLVSFYNNEISEKSEIFDDQFSVERPDGSNFTLKIRSTKLEDSAMYFCASIQGLFYDTDTQYFGPGTRLTVL.

This clone has just a few counts. V and J are TRBV4-2 and TRBJ2-7; TRBD2 matches at 9 bases. The CDR3 is 15 residues long. CDR1 is LGHNA and CDR2 is YNFKEQ in the germline V gene. The ends lost 0 bases at V and 2 bases at J; junction bases unmatched: 2. As DNA, the CDR3 is TGTGCCAGCAGCCAAGATAGACTAGCGGCCTACGAGCAGTACTTC. This gives the protein CASSQDRLAAYEQYF.

This chain connects TRBV14 to TRBJ2-7; possibly TRBD2 for D (6 bases). The CDR3 sequence is 14 residues long. The germline gives CDR1 SGHDN, CDR2 FVKESK. V gave up 4 bases and J gave up 2 bases, with 12 bases separating them. This CDR3 is CASSLGGGPYEQYF. For the CDR3, the DNA is TGTGCCAGCAGCCTCGGGGGTGGGCCCTACGAGCAGTACTTC.